Included here is one T cell receptor (beta chain) sequence, with context. The PCR used 60 Vbeta and 13 Jbeta primers. Sequencing used immunoSEQ multiplex PCR; TCRdb keeps in-frame clones, though not all of them. Among over 110,000 clones, 82% were seen once, and the ten largest hold around 2.6%. The record originates from a study of cytomegalovirus exposure and HLA in healthy donors. The TCR comes from a male donor in good health and CMV-seronegative. Sequenced sample: PBMCs.

The CDR3 region has the DNA TGTGCCAGCAGTTTAATTACTAGCGGGGGCACAGATACGCAGTATTTT. Translating gives CASSLITSGGTDTQYF. The rearrangement uses TRBV27 and TRBJ2-3; 10 positions agree with TRBD2. Germline CDR1 reads MNHEY; CDR2 reads SMNVEV (reference sequence). V lost 2 bases to trimming and J lost 1 base; unmatched junction nucleotides: 3. This CDR3 contains 16 residues.